This TCR beta chain is from a study of blood T cell repertoires in COVID-19. The wider study: COVID-19 samples collected from the United States, Italy and Spain covered acute and convalescent phases.

Participants were placed into cohorts based on the clinical history they reported. Cohort 3 recovery required two negative PCRs, clearance, or symptom resolution. Clones were read by immunoSEQ multiplex PCR, and TCRdb kept only the in-frame ones, dropping some. The repertoire holds some 260,000 clones, with about 93% as singletons. The trim removed 1 base at V and 1 base at J, leaving 3 bases unmatched. Germline CDR1 reads SGHRS; CDR2 reads YFSETQ. This CDR3 is 15 amino acids long. V is TRBV5-1 and J is TRBJ1-1; 8 bases align to TRBD1. The sequence derives from a woman in her late teens or twenties who had recovered from COVID-19. Material for sequencing was PBMCs or T cells enriched from blood (not recorded which). The CDR3 is CASSLTGTGNTEAFF. The CDR3 region has the DNA TGCGCCAGCAGCTTGACAGGGACAGGGAACACTGAAGCTTTCTTT.